This entry lists 25 T cell receptor beta chains sequenced from one sample in a study of T cells in narcolepsy (dated by TCRdb to the late 2010s). Library construction relied on the immunoSEQ multiplex PCR assay. Not all clones reach the TCRdb copy of this immuneACCESS table, which keeps in-frame sequences only. Checked studies attribute under half of the gap to unresolved V genes and leave the rest unexplained. For this sample the table gives approximately 11,000 clones, of which around 94% were detected only once. Roughly 1% of the sample goes to the ten largest clones. Input material: CD45RA- memory CD4+ T cells from PBMCs. The cell subset or site tag for this specimen amounts to: memory T cells sorted ex vivo from peripheral blood. All receptors derive from a human donor with narcolepsy.

CDR3 nucleotides: TGTGCCAGCAGTGGTAGCGGGAATACCGGGGAGCTGTTTTTT. It is translated as CASSGSGNTGELFF. V is TRBV2 and J is TRBJ2-2, with 8 bases that match TRBD2. CDR1 is SNHLY, CDR2 FYNNEI, per germline. The J segment lost 5 bases and the V segment lost 4 bases, leaving 3 bases of the junction unmatched. The CDR3 contains 14 residues. Full variable domain (rest looked up from reference TRBV2 and TRBJ2-2): EPEVTQTPSHQVTQMGQEVILRCVPISNHLYFYWYRQILGQKVEFLVSFYNNEISEKSEIFDDQFSVERPDGSNFTLKIRSTKLEDSAMYFCASSGSGNTGELFFGEGSRLTVL.

The rearrangement uses TRBV14 and TRBJ2-7; no clear D. Germline V gene lookup returns CDR1 SGHDN and CDR2 FVKESK. V was shortened by 4 bases and J by 6 bases, with 13 bases between the two germline ends. This CDR3 spans 13 amino acids. CDR3 loop: CASSPHSQGEQYF. The CDR3 DNA is TGTGCCAGCAGCCCTCACAGTCAAGGCGAGCAGTACTTC. The full variable domain, its missing parts supplied by reference TRBV14 and TRBJ2-7, is EAGVTQFPSHSVIEKGQTVTLRCDPISGHDNLYWYRRVMGKEIKFLLHFVKESKQDESGMPNNRFLAERTGGTYSTLKVQPAELEDSGVYFCASSPHSQGEQYFGPGTRLTVT.

The chain recombines TRBV19 with TRBJ1-1, with no clear D. The V and J ends lost 5 bases and 1 base respectively, with 17 bases between them. The CDR3 spans 16 residues. CDR1 and CDR2 (germline): LNHDA, SQIVND (reference sequence). CDR3 nucleotide sequence: TGTGCCAGTAGTCCCCTGACTTTTCTACCGAACACTGAAGCTTTCTTT. Translated: CASSPLTFLPNTEAFF.

This clone was detected only once. The rearrangement joins TRBV2 to TRBJ1-1; D might be TRBD1 (5 bases). The germline V gene has CDR1 SNHLY and CDR2 FYNNEI. CDR3 size: 14 residues. The V and J ends lost 8 bases and 5 bases respectively, with 18 bases between them. CDR3 DNA sequence: TGTGCCAGCTCCTCCCAGGGATGGGGGACTGAAGCTTTCTTT. It specifies CASSSQGWGTEAFF.

This clone was counted only a few times. The conserved final phenylalanine or tryptophan is absent from the CDR3, which likely points to a read error. The limits of the CDR3 on the DNA are not certain, so only TCRdb's listed CDR3 is given. The rearrangement uses TRBV6-1 and TRBJ2-4; the D call of TRBD2 is as the table states it, not checked on the DNA. Per the germline V gene, CDR1 is MNHNS and CDR2 is SASEGT. 12 amino acids form the CDR3, both terminal residues included. Here the CDR3 reads CASSEAQRERQV.

The chain employs TRBV19 and TRBJ1-1; possible D gene TRBD1, 6 bases. The germline CDR1 and CDR2 sequences are LNHDA and SQIVND (reference sequence). The V end lost 0 bases, the J end lost 11 bases, and 13 bases lay between the germline ends. The CDR3 contains 13 residues. This CDR3 is CASSIDNRRGAFF. The CDR3 DNA reads TGTGCCAGTAGTATAGACAACAGGAGGGGGGCTTTCTTT.

This chain connects TRBV10-2 to TRBJ1-1, with 9 bases lining up with TRBD1. Losses at the gene ends were 8 bases for V and 7 bases for J; bases not matched to a gene: 11. The CDR3 is 14 residues long. Germline V gene sequence: CDR1 WSHSY, CDR2 SAAADI. CDR3 bases: TGCGCCAGCGGAGAGACAGGGGGTGCCTTTGAAGCTTTCTTT. It codes for CASGETGGAFEAFF.

The genes are TRBV6-6 and TRBJ1-2; 10 positions match TRBD1. The CDR3 runs to 14 residues. Germline V lookup: CDR1 MNHNY, CDR2 SVGAGI (reference sequence). Trimming at V came to 5 bases and at J to 4 bases, leaving 4 bases not matched to a gene. The CDR3, as DNA: TGTGCCAGCAGTCCGGGACAGGGGACCTATGGCTACACCTTC. It specifies CASSPGQGTYGYTF.

The V call is TRBV11-3, the J call TRBJ2-7; perhaps TRBD2 as D (9 bases). The V gene's germline CDR1 is SGHNT and CDR2 YENEEA. This CDR3 region has 15 residues. V was clipped by 5 bases and J by 6 bases, with 20 bases between them. CDR3 DNA: TGTGCCAGCAGCCCAGGGGGCGGGAGGGCCGGCGAGCAGTACTTC. Protein sequence: CASSPGGGRAGEQYF.

The V and J genes are TRBV6-1 and TRBJ1-5; weak D call: TRBD1 (5 bases). The CDR3 loop spans 15 amino acids. CDR1 is MNHNS and CDR2 is SASEGT in the germline V gene. Trimming pared 5 bases from V and 0 bases from J, leaving 11 bases between. CDR3 bases: TGTGCCAGCAGTCGACAGAGAAATAGCAATCAGCCCCAGCATTTT. Amino acids: CASSRQRNSNQPQHF.

The CDR3 DNA follows: TGTGCCAGCAGCTCTGGTCAGCATTTGGGTGGCTACACCTTC. Protein: CASSSGQHLGGYTF. The chain uses TRBV5-5 and TRBJ1-2; D not resolved. V was shortened by 3 bases and J by 7 bases, with 16 bases between the two germline ends. This CDR3 has 14 amino acids. Germline CDR1 is SGHKS and CDR2 is YYEKEE (reference sequence).

The V and J genes are TRBV7-2 and TRBJ1-4, with 9 bases that match TRBD1. V trimming: 5 bases; J trimming: 5 bases; junction bases outside the gene matches: 3. CDR3 length: 14 residues. The germline gives CDR1 SGHTA, CDR2 FQGNSA. Written as DNA, the CDR3 is TGTGCCAGCAGCCTCGGACAGGGGAATGAAAAACTGTTTTTT. This translates into CASSLGQGNEKLFF.

As for this clone: Other DNA sequences in the same sample also yield this CDR3. The chain uses TRBV29-1 and TRBJ1-1; D ambiguous. This CDR3 is 10 amino acids long. V was clipped by 5 bases and J by 1 base, with 2 bases between them. Per germline, CDR1 SQVTM and CDR2 ANQGSEA. The CDR3, as DNA: TGCAGCGTTAAGAACACTGAAGCTTTCTTT. It translates to CSVKNTEAFF.

This clone has a single count. This chain uses TRBV15 with TRBJ2-1; D not resolved. Germline V lookup: CDR1 LNHNV, CDR2 YYDKDF (reference sequence). With 1 base removed from V and 5 bases from J, the gap between germline ends came to 6 bases. The CDR3 loop spans 13 amino acids. The CDR3 here is CATSRGSHNEQFF. Here the CDR3 DNA reads TGTGCCACCAGCAGAGGGTCCCACAATGAGCAGTTCTTC.

This clone was detected only a few times. The chain joins TRBV19 to TRBJ2-7, with TRBD2 identical over 8 bases. The CDR3 covers 14 residues. Germline lookup yields CDR1 LNHDA and CDR2 SQIVND (reference sequence). J was trimmed by 3 bases and V by 6 bases; bases with no gene match: 7. The CDR3 region is CASSITSGNYEQYF. For the CDR3, the DNA is TGTGCCAGTAGCATAACTAGCGGTAACTACGAGCAGTACTTC.

This chain uses TRBV7-6 with TRBJ1-2; D is unclear. CDR3 length: 17 amino acids. V shed 4 bases and J shed 4 bases, with 22 bases lying between them. In germline, CDR1 is SGHVS, CDR2 FNYEAQ. The CDR3 nucleotides read TGTGCCAGCAGCTATGCTTTTAAATCTCGAAAGACCTATGGCTACACCTTC. Its translation: CASSYAFKSRKTYGYTF.

The sample holds one count of this clone. The chain joins TRBV7-8 to TRBJ1-4; the D is unclear. V was clipped by 1 base and J by 7 bases, with 4 bases between them. Germline V gene data show CDR1 as SGHVS and CDR2 as FQNEAQ. This CDR3 comprises 12 residues. The CDR3, as DNA: TGTGCCAGCAGCTTAGGGACTGAAAAACTGTTTTTT. It yields the protein CASSLGTEKLFF. The full variable domain, completed using reference TRBV7-8 and TRBJ1-4, is GAGVSQSPRYKVAKRGQDVALRCDPISGHVSLFWYQQALGQGPEFLTYFQNEAQLDKSGLPSDRFFAERPEGSVSTLKIQRTQQEDSAVYLCASSLGTEKLFFGSGTQLSVL.

The chain combines TRBV23-1 with TRBJ2-5; D is ambiguous. TRBV23-1 is filed as an ORF, its function uncertain. The CDR3 length is 13 residues. V dropped 5 bases and J dropped 4 bases, with 11 bases sitting between them. CDR3 region: CASSKGRGETQYF. CDR3 coding DNA: TGCGCCAGCAGTAAAGGTCGTGGAGAGACCCAGTACTTC.

This chain joins TRBV2 and TRBJ2-5; possibly TRBD1 for D (6 bases). CDR1 and CDR2 from the germline V gene are SNHLY and FYNNEI. The CDR3 length is 13 residues. Trimming shortened V by 3 bases and J by 2 bases, and 7 bases separated the two germline ends. The CDR3 reads CASSDRGQETQYF. For the CDR3, the DNA is TGTGCCAGCAGTGACAGGGGTCAAGAGACCCAGTACTTC.

V usage is TRBV2 and J usage is TRBJ1-1; the match to TRBD1 covers 8 bases. The CDR3 has 14 residues. The trim removed 5 bases at V and 5 bases at J, leaving 7 bases unmatched. CDR1 is SNHLY, CDR2 FYNNEI, per germline. CDR3 sequence reads: CASSLTGVGTEAFF. The CDR3 bases are TGTGCCAGCAGTTTGACAGGGGTAGGGACTGAAGCTTTCTTT.

The V gene is TRBV2, the J gene TRBJ2-3, with a tentative D call TRBD2 (7 bases). In germline, CDR1 is SNHLY, CDR2 FYNNEI. The CDR3 has 15 amino acids. V was clipped by 4 bases and J by 3 bases, with 14 bases between them. CDR3 coding DNA: TGTGCCAGCAGTGCGGTGGGGGGGGCGACAGATACGCAGTATTTT. The encoded protein is CASSAVGGATDTQYF.

This sequence joins TRBV7-9 and TRBJ2-7, with TRBD2 matching 14 bases. The CDR3 contains 18 residues. Trimming took 3 bases from V and 3 from J; bases not matched to a gene: 10. Germline V gene data show CDR1 as SEHNR and CDR2 as FQNEAQ (reference sequence). This CDR3 is CASSFRLAGGLSDYEQYF. The CDR3 DNA follows: TGTGCCAGCAGCTTCCGACTAGCGGGGGGGCTTTCCGACTACGAGCAGTACTTC.

The chain uses TRBV20-1 and TRBJ2-7; D perhaps matches TRBD1 (5 bases). The CDR3 totals 11 residues. Per the germline V gene, CDR1 is DFQATT and CDR2 is SNEGSKA (reference sequence). Trimming stripped 3 bases from V and 3 bases from J, with 6 bases between. CDR3 loop: CSASRVYEQYF. As DNA, the CDR3 is TGCAGTGCTAGCAGGGTCTACGAGCAGTACTTC.

The J gene is TRBJ1-2, the V gene TRBV27, with TRBD1 as a possible D gene (5 bases). From germline, CDR1 is MNHEY and CDR2 SMNVEV (reference sequence). This CDR3 has 16 residues. V was pared by 5 bases and J by 5 bases, with 21 bases between. DNA of the CDR3: TGTGCCAGCAGTCCCCTCCAGGGCACCCTCCTTTATGGCTACACCTTC. As protein: CASSPLQGTLLYGYTF.

The chain has TRBV11-3 and TRBJ2-3, with a tentative D call TRBD2 (5 bases). Germline lookup yields CDR1 SGHNT and CDR2 YENEEA. Trimming removed 0 bases from V and 5 bases from J, with 6 bases in between. The CDR3 totals 13 residues. The CDR3 DNA reads TGTGCCAGCAGCTTAGACCGGGGAGATACGCAGTATTTT. Its protein product is CASSLDRGDTQYF.